This T cell receptor (beta chain) appears in the sequencing data of a study of T cells in Graves' hyperthyroidism and ophthalmopathy. In this sample, this clonotype turned up a few times. Fresh 10 ml peripheral blood yielded PBMCs. Researchers amplified the TCR beta CDR3 regions from RNA transcripts. Researchers ran a first-round RT-PCR on the TCR CDR3 using the HTBI primer set. Using its own MiXCR run on the multiplex PCR reads, TCRdb lists one record per CDR3 protein. The sample holds more than 350,000 distinct CDR3 sequences; about 15% are singletons and the top ten take approximately 19%. The receptor was derived from an older woman with Graves' ophthalmopathy. Sequencing was done on a sample of blood.

CDR3 DNA: TGCGCCAGCAGCCTAGGGGGGGACAGAGATGGAAACACCATATATTTT. Amino acid sequence: CASSLGGDRDGNTIYF. The chain has TRBV4-1 and TRBJ1-3, with 7 positions matching TRBD1. Per the germline V gene, CDR1 is MGHRA and CDR2 is YSYEKL. Trimming cost V 4 bases and J 3 bases; bases outside gene matches: 9. The CDR3 spans 16 residues.